This T cell receptor beta chain was captured in a study of T-cell reconstitution after alpha-beta-depleted transplantation in children. Preparation of the TCRbeta library involved a method that used unique molecular identifiers. TCRdb re-called the PCR reads with MiXCR, one entry per CDR3 protein. The data contain about 310,000 distinct CDR3 sequences, roughly 21% of them singletons. From germline, CDR1 is LGHDT and CDR2 YNNKEL (reference sequence). This CDR3 spans 15 amino acids. Unmatched junction bases numbered 8, after V lost 3 bases and J lost 5 bases. The sequence was collected from a male patient between 5 and 17 years old who had a stem cell transplant for acute lymphoblastic leukemia, so the T cells may come from the graft donor. The chain employs TRBV3-1 and TRBJ2-3; 7 bases are a match to TRBD2. The sequencing here drew on PBMCs, mostly from graft donor cells, taken 180 days after TCRalphabeta/CD19-depleted stem cell transplant. CDR3 in amino acids: CASSQYAGVGDTQYF. The CDR3 coding sequence is TGTGCCAGCAGCCAGTATGCGGGGGTGGGAGATACGCAGTATTTT.